Presented here are 21 T cell receptor beta chains from one specimen sequenced in a study of regulatory T cells in long-lasting Graves disease. Time point denoted: newly diagnosed GD, antithyroid drugs for less than 3 months. PBMC RNA served as the TCR library source. Combining iRepertoire HTBI primers with Arm-PCR of CDR3 regions, the authors built TCR beta libraries. From the multiplex PCR reads, TCRdb called clonotypes with MiXCR, one entry per CDR3 protein. In the table there are about 620,000 distinct CDR3 sequences, approximately 15% of which are singletons. These records were also assigned to another study, of T cells in Graves' hyperthyroidism and ophthalmopathy.

The sample in question was peripheral blood mononuclear cells (PBMCs), obtained at new diagnosis, from a patient treated with antithyroid drugs. Receptors originate from a woman under 40 with Graves disease.

This clonotype was counted at least ten times. The chain joins TRBV28 to TRBJ2-3; D gene unclear. Germline-derived CDR1 and CDR2 are MDHEN and SYDVKM. V dropped 4 bases and J dropped 2 bases, with 7 bases sitting between them. The length of the CDR3 is 13 residues. Here the CDR3 reads CASSSQLTDTQYF. The DNA of the CDR3 is TGTGCCAGCAGTTCCCAGCTCACAGATACGCAGTATTTT.

This clonotype was observed a few times. The chain combines TRBV18 with TRBJ2-2; TRBD2 is a possible D gene (6 bases). With 2 bases removed from V and 1 base from J, the gap between germline ends came to 11 bases. This CDR3 contains 16 residues. Per the germline V gene, CDR1 is KGHSH and CDR2 is LQKENI. This chain's CDR3 is CASSPISGGNTGELFF. CDR3 nucleotides: TGTGCCAGCTCACCAATTAGCGGCGGGAACACCGGGGAGCTGTTTTTT.

This clonotype was recorded many times. The chain uses TRBV24-1 and TRBJ2-7; 8 bases are shared with TRBD2. The CDR3 length is 15 residues. Trimming at V came to 5 bases and at J to 1 base, leaving 6 bases not matched to a gene. Germline CDR1 KGHDR, CDR2 SFDVKD. This CDR3 reads CATSALSGGSYEQYF. The CDR3 nucleotides are TGTGCCACCAGTGCCCTCAGCGGGGGTTCCTACGAGCAGTACTTC.

This clonotype was found many times. This chain joins TRBV11-2 and TRBJ2-1; 11 bases match TRBD2. V lost 1 base to trimming and J lost 9 bases; unmatched junction nucleotides: 8. Germline V gene sequence: CDR1 SGHAT, CDR2 FQNNGV. This CDR3 has 16 amino acids. CDR3: CASSLARLAGSGEQFF. In nucleotides, the CDR3 is TGTGCCAGCAGCTTAGCTCGACTAGCGGGAAGCGGTGAGCAGTTCTTC.

This clonotype was counted at least ten times. The chain carries TRBV28 and TRBJ1-2, with TRBD1 matching over 8 bases. The germline V gene encodes CDR1 MDHEN and CDR2 SYDVKM. V gave up 6 bases and J gave up 7 bases; unmatched junction bases: 10. There are 14 residues in the CDR3. Here the CDR3 DNA reads TGTGCCAGCAGCTCAACAGGGGGAGGTATTGGCTACACCTTC. The encoded protein is CASSSTGGGIGYTF.

This rearrangement joins TRBV18 to TRBJ1-1; D possibly corresponds to TRBD1 (6 bases). This CDR3 contains 16 residues. Germline CDR1 KGHSH, CDR2 LQKENI. The ends were cut back, 3 bases at V and 5 bases at J, with 19 bases in the middle. Here the CDR3 reads CASSPGGKGEGTEAFF. The DNA of the CDR3 is TGTGCCAGCTCACCGGGTGGGAAGGGGGAAGGAACTGAAGCTTTCTTT.

This clonotype was seen a few times. The chain recombines TRBV10-3 with TRBJ2-5; D uncertain. V was pared by 4 bases and J by 5 bases, with 8 bases between. The CDR3 loop spans 12 amino acids. CDR1 and CDR2 from the germline V gene are ENHRY and SYGVKD. The CDR3 DNA reads as TGTGCCATCAGTGTAGATGGGGAGACCCAGTACTTC. Its protein is CAISVDGETQYF.

This clonotype has just a few counts. This chain links TRBV29-1 with TRBJ2-5; no clear D. The CDR3 has 12 amino acids. Looked up from germline, CDR1 is SQVTM and CDR2 is ANQGSEA. Deletions cut 2 bases from V and 5 bases from J, with 9 bases between. For the CDR3, the DNA is TGCAGCGTTGAAAGGGCTGGGGAGACCCAGTACTTC. Its protein is CSVERAGETQYF.

On this clonotype: A far larger clone is only one base removed, so a read error is likely. The J gene is TRBJ1-4, the V gene TRBV28; the D is unclear. Looked up from germline, CDR1 is MDHEN and CDR2 is SYDVKM. The CDR3 has 11 amino acids. The CDR3 region is CAGSFNEKLFF. The CDR3 DNA reads as TGTGCCGGCAGCTTCAATGAAAAACTGTTTTTT.

The chain has TRBV3-1 and TRBJ2-7; D possibly corresponds to TRBD1 (5 bases). The V end was cut by 1 base, the J end by 0 bases, with 10 bases between. Germline CDR1 and CDR2: LGHDT and YNNKEL (reference sequence). CDR3 length equals 15 residues. The chain's CDR3 is CASSQVLDSSYEQYF. CDR3 coding DNA: TGTGCCAGCAGCCAAGTCCTCGACAGCTCCTACGAGCAGTACTTC.

The chain is built from TRBV5-1 and TRBJ2-7; 9 bases agree with TRBD1. The CDR3 loop spans 15 amino acids. CDR1 is SGHRS and CDR2 is YFSETQ in the germline V gene. With V trimmed by 6 bases and J by 6 bases, 13 bases remained unmatched. CDR3 in DNA: TGCGCCAGCACCGGCGGGACAGGGTTTTCGGGCGAGCAGTACTTC. Its protein product is CASTGGTGFSGEQYF. Drawing the rest from reference TRBV5-1 and TRBJ2-7, the complete variable domain is KAGVTQTPRYLIKTRGQQVTLSCSPISGHRSVSWYQQTPGQGLQFLFEYFSETQRNKGNFPGRFSGRQFSNSRSEMNVSTLELGDSALYLCASTGGTGFSGEQYFGPGTRLTVT.

This chain connects TRBV19 to TRBJ2-5; 7 positions match TRBD2. Trimming cost V 1 base and J 4 bases; bases outside gene matches: 3. Germline CDR1 is LNHDA and CDR2 is SQIVND (reference sequence). The CDR3 is made up of 14 amino acids. The CDR3 sequence is CASSIGAGSETQYF. The CDR3 DNA reads TGTGCCAGTAGTATAGGAGCGGGGTCAGAGACCCAGTACTTC.

CDR3 nucleotides: TGTGCCAGCAGCCTCCTCGGTACAGGAGGAGCTTTCTTT. It encodes CASSLLGTGGAFF. V usage is TRBV14 and J usage is TRBJ1-1; a possible D gene is TRBD1 (5 bases). The germline gives CDR1 SGHDN, CDR2 FVKESK. The CDR3 has 13 residues. V lost 4 bases to trimming and J lost 10 bases, with 16 bases between them.

For this clonotype: Germline is not matched at one junction end, which may reflect a read error. The chain joins TRBV28 to TRBJ1-1, with D possibly being TRBD1 (5 bases). Germline CDR1 and CDR2: MDHEN and SYDVKM. CDR3 length: 15 amino acids. For the CDR3, the DNA is TGTGCCAGCAGTTTAGGAACAGGTAGGAACTCTGAAGCTTTCTTT. Protein product: CASSLGTGRNSEAFF.

The CDR3 bases are TGCGCCAGCAGCTTGGTTGGGGGGCTGGAGCTGTTTTTT. It is translated as CASSLVGGLELFF. The rearrangement joins TRBV5-1 to TRBJ2-2, with D perhaps being TRBD1 or TRBD2 (6 bases each). This CDR3 has 13 residues. Germline CDR1 is SGHRS and CDR2 is YFSETQ. Trimming pared 0 bases from V and 10 bases from J, leaving 10 bases between.

The rearrangement uses TRBV19 and TRBJ1-2; 7 bases line up with TRBD1. CDR1 is LNHDA, CDR2 SQIVND, per germline (reference sequence). There are 15 residues in the CDR3. The V segment lost 6 bases and the J segment 2 bases; nucleotides outside the gene matches: 9. The CDR3 reads CASSRTGAGNYGYTF. CDR3 bases: TGTGCCAGTAGCCGCACAGGGGCCGGGAACTATGGCTACACCTTC.

This clonotype has ten or more counts. J is TRBJ2-5 and V is TRBV5-6; D unclear. Germline CDR1 reads SGHDT; CDR2 reads YYEEEE. V was trimmed by 5 bases and J by 0 bases, leaving 8 bases between them. The CDR3 covers 13 residues. CDR3 residues: CASRVGYQETQYF. CDR3 nucleotide sequence: TGTGCCAGCAGGGTCGGGTACCAAGAGACCCAGTACTTC.

This clonotype has a count of ten or more. This chain links TRBV12-3 or TRBV12-4 with TRBJ1-1; D unclear. Trimming shortened V by 6 bases and J by 1 base, and 18 bases separated the two germline ends. CDR3 length equals 16 residues. The CDR3 sequence is CASSPGSSLGNTEAFF. In DNA form, the CDR3 reads TGTGCCAGCAGCCCTGGGTCATCCTTGGGGAACACTGAAGCTTTCTTT.

This clonotype has at least ten counts. V usage is TRBV27 and J usage is TRBJ2-7; D perhaps matches TRBD1 (6 bases). Deletions cut 5 bases from V and 4 bases from J, with 12 bases between. Germline-derived CDR1 and CDR2 are MNHEY and SMNVEV (reference sequence). The CDR3 loop spans 13 amino acids. The CDR3 nucleotides read TGTGCCAGCAGTAGAATAAGGGGGTACGAGCAGTACTTC. Its translation is CASSRIRGYEQYF.

The J gene is TRBJ2-4, the V gene TRBV11-2; no firm D call. The CDR3 is 12 amino acids. Between the trimmed V and J ends, which lost 2 bases and 7 bases, there was a span of 6 bases. The V gene's germline CDR1 is SGHAT and CDR2 FQNNGV. CDR3 sequence (DNA): TGTGCCAGCAGCTTAAGTAGGAACATTCAGTACTTC. Protein sequence: CASSLSRNIQYF. The full variable domain, rest sourced from reference TRBV11-2 and TRBJ2-4, is EAGVAQSPRYKIIEKRQSVAFWCNPISGHATLYWYQQILGQGPKLLIQFQNNGVVDDSQLPKDRFSAERLKGVDSTLKIQPAKLEDSAVYLCASSLSRNIQYFGAGTRLSVL.

This clonotype was seen repeatedly, ten times or more. The chain is built from TRBV6-1 and TRBJ1-5, with 8 bases identical to TRBD1. V shed 6 bases, J shed 6 bases, and the junction held 7 bases outside the gene matches. The CDR3 runs to 14 residues. Germline CDR1 is MNHNS and CDR2 is SASEGT. The chain's CDR3 is CASRGTGLRQPQHF. The CDR3 nucleotides read TGTGCCAGCAGGGGGACAGGACTCCGTCAGCCCCAGCATTTT.